A single sample gave rise to the 25 T cell receptor beta chains below, sequenced in a study of CD8+CD57+ T cells in acquired aplastic anemia. According to the study, genomic DNA was the template for TCR beta VDJ and CDR3 profiling. TCRdb independently ran MiXCR on the reads; one entry per CDR3 protein. The sample contains around 430,000 distinct CDR3 sequences, about a third of which appear only once. Patients who underwent sequencing had shown CD8+CD57+ cell expansion by flow cytometry. Specimen: sorted CD4+, CD8+, or CD8+CD57+ T cells (not recorded which) from PBMCs. These receptors all come from a human donor with aplastic anemia.

The table lists this clonotype with a few counts. J is TRBJ1-1 and V is TRBV29-1; no firm D call. The germline V gene encodes CDR1 SQVTM and CDR2 ANQGSEA. CDR3 size: 12 residues. Trimming took off 6 bases at V and 6 bases at J, with 14 bases between the two ends. CDR3 protein: CSVVHGPAEAFF. CDR3 nucleotides: TGCAGCGTCGTGCATGGCCCCGCTGAAGCTTTCTTT. Full variable domain (outside the CDR3, taken from reference TRBV29-1 and TRBJ1-1): SAVISQKPSRDICQRGTSLTIQCQVDSQVTMMFWYRQQPGQSLTLIATANQGSEATYESGFVIDKFPISRPNLTFSTLTVSNMSPEDSSIYLCSVVHGPAEAFFGQGTRLTVV.

This clonotype was detected many times. The V gene is TRBV9, the J gene TRBJ1-3; 7 nucleotides align to TRBD1. Germline V gene lookup returns CDR1 SGDLS and CDR2 YYNGEE. With V trimmed by 4 bases and J by 4 bases, 14 bases remained unmatched. The CDR3 is 17 residues long. The CDR3 sequence: CASSTRDSRNPGNTIYF. In nucleotides, the CDR3 is TGTGCCAGCAGCACCCGGGACAGCCGTAACCCAGGAAACACCATATATTTT.

The chain recombines TRBV2 with TRBJ1-4, with TRBD1 matching 7 bases. V dropped 11 bases and J dropped 10; count of bases not matched to a gene: 10. Germline loops: CDR1 SNHLY, CDR2 FYNNEI. This CDR3 spans 12 amino acids. The CDR3 loop reads CALTGSMGKLFF. The CDR3 DNA sequence: TGTGCCTTGACAGGGTCAATGGGAAAACTGTTTTTT. Drawing the rest from reference TRBV2 and TRBJ1-4, the complete variable domain is EPEVTQTPSHQVTQMGQEVILRCVPISNHLYFYWYRQILGQKVEFLVSFYNNEISEKSEIFDDQFSVERPDGSNFTLKIRSTKLEDSAMYFCALTGSMGKLFFGSGTQLSVL.

The chain employs TRBV6-1 and TRBJ1-1; D is perhaps TRBD1 (6 bases). The CDR3 loop spans 13 amino acids. Trimming cost V 8 bases and J 4 bases, with 14 bases left between them. The germline gives CDR1 MNHNS, CDR2 SASEGT. Here the CDR3 DNA reads TGTGCCAGCGTAACAGGGCCTGGCACTGAAGCTTTCTTT. Translated: CASVTGPGTEAFF.

This clonotype was picked up one time. The chain links TRBV7-8 to TRBJ2-7; TRBD1 aligns across 12 bases. Germline V gene sequence: CDR1 SGHVS, CDR2 FQNEAQ. The J segment lost 2 bases and the V segment lost 3 bases, leaving 8 bases of the junction unmatched. The CDR3 is 17 residues long. The CDR3 protein is CASSFPGTGGIPYEQYF. The CDR3 DNA is TGTGCCAGCAGCTTTCCTGGGACAGGGGGCATCCCCTACGAGCAGTACTTC.

This clonotype was seen repeatedly, ten times or more. The chain combines TRBV15 with TRBJ2-7; 7 bases map to TRBD2. The germline gives CDR1 LNHNV, CDR2 YYDKDF (reference sequence). Unmatched junction bases numbered 3, after V lost 3 bases and J lost 10 bases. This CDR3 has 11 residues. The CDR3 loop is CATSRGGVQYF. In DNA, the CDR3 is TGTGCCACCAGCAGGGGGGGGGTACAGTACTTC.

Of note for this clonotype: At one of its ends the junction is not consistent with the germline gene, which may arise from a read error. V gene TRBV11-2 combines with J gene TRBJ1-1; D is undetermined. The CDR3 is 17 residues long. CDR1 is SGHAT, CDR2 FQNNGV, per germline. Here the CDR3 reads CASSAWRANSLNTKAFF. CDR3 bases: TGTGCCAGCAGCGCCTGGAGAGCTAACTCACTGAACACTAAAGCTTTCTTT.

This clonotype was observed a handful of times. V gene TRBV20-1 combines with J gene TRBJ1-1; 7 bases match TRBD1. Per germline, CDR1 DFQATT and CDR2 SNEGSKA (reference sequence). The CDR3 is made up of 13 amino acids. The J segment lost 0 bases and the V segment lost 6 bases, leaving 4 bases of the junction unmatched. The CDR3 DNA is TGCAGTGCCCCGGACAGGTTGAACACTGAAGCTTTCTTT. It is translated as CSAPDRLNTEAFF.

This rearrangement joins TRBV12-3 or TRBV12-4 to TRBJ1-4; 7 bases line up with TRBD1. Unmatched junction bases numbered 8, after V lost 5 bases and J lost 5 bases. This CDR3 spans 15 amino acids. CDR3 in DNA: TGTGCCAGCAGTCCATCGGGACAGCCAAATGAAAAACTGTTTTTT. Translating gives CASSPSGQPNEKLFF.

Many counts were recorded for this clonotype. This rearrangement joins TRBV4-2 to TRBJ2-5, with no clear D. Per the germline V gene, CDR1 is LGHNA and CDR2 is YNFKEQ. V lost 4 bases and J 0 bases, leaving 9 bases between the germline ends. The CDR3 is 14 residues long. The CDR3 protein is CASSLILYQETQYF. CDR3 sequence (DNA): TGTGCCAGCAGCCTGATCCTGTACCAAGAGACCCAGTACTTC.

V is TRBV5-6 and J is TRBJ1-4; 11 bases agree with TRBD1. The V and J ends lost 0 bases and 8 bases, in that order; junction bases with no gene match: 6. This CDR3 has 16 residues. Per the germline V gene, CDR1 is SGHDT and CDR2 is YYEEEE. CDR3: CASSLGTGGAYEKLFF. As DNA, the CDR3 is TGTGCCAGCAGCTTGGGGACAGGGGGCGCATACGAAAAACTGTTTTTT.

The gene calls are TRBV28 and TRBJ1-2; TRBD1 agrees at 9 bases. V lost 5 bases to trimming and J lost 7 bases; unmatched junction nucleotides: 8. This CDR3 region has 14 residues. Per the germline V gene, CDR1 is MDHEN and CDR2 is SYDVKM. The CDR3 bases are TGTGCCAGCAGTGTCGGGACAGGGTTTCGTGGCTACACCTTC. Protein sequence: CASSVGTGFRGYTF.

The chain couples TRBV7-2 to TRBJ1-4; no clear D. V dropped 4 bases and J dropped 0 bases, with 9 bases sitting between them. Germline V CDR1 and CDR2: SGHTA, FQGNSA. This CDR3 comprises 15 residues. The CDR3 sequence is CASSSRVATNEKLFF. The CDR3 DNA sequence: TGTGCCAGCAGCTCCCGAGTTGCAACTAATGAAAAACTGTTTTTT.

This clonotype appeared a few times. The rearrangement joins TRBV20-1 to TRBJ2-5; 7 bases line up with TRBD1. Germline V gives CDR1 DFQATT, CDR2 SNEGSKA (reference sequence). There are 13 residues in the CDR3. The V gene end was trimmed by 2 bases and the J gene end by 5 bases; junction bases not matched to a gene: 5. The DNA for the CDR3 is TGCAGTGCTAGACCGACAGGGCGGGAGACCCAGTACTTC. This encodes CSARPTGRETQYF.

The chain carries TRBV4-2 and TRBJ2-2; 7 bases line up with TRBD2. With V trimmed by 0 bases and J by 5 bases, 6 bases remained unmatched. The CDR3 runs to 16 residues. CDR1 is LGHNA and CDR2 is YNFKEQ in the germline V gene. CDR3 sequence (DNA): TGTGCCAGCAGCCAAGACGGGGGGAGGGGAACCGGGGAGCTGTTTTTT. This translates into CASSQDGGRGTGELFF.

This clonotype was recorded at least ten times. The chain recombines TRBV7-8 with TRBJ1-5; a weak D match, TRBD1 (6 bases). Germline CDR1 reads SGHVS; CDR2 reads FQNEAQ. The CDR3 length is 15 residues. V lost 5 bases and J 0 bases, leaving 11 bases between the germline ends. This CDR3 is CASSDYRDSNQPQHF. Here the CDR3 DNA reads TGTGCCAGCAGCGACTACAGGGATAGCAATCAGCCCCAGCATTTT.

This clonotype was found a few times. The genes are TRBV11-2 and TRBJ2-7; 7 bases map to TRBD2. Germline CDR1 SGHAT, CDR2 FQNNGV. The trim removed 1 base at V and 3 bases at J, leaving 9 bases unmatched. The CDR3 is 16 amino acids. CDR3 amino acids: CASSLVAVAGDYEQYF. The CDR3 DNA reads TGTGCCAGCAGCTTAGTAGCGGTAGCGGGCGACTACGAGCAGTACTTC.

This clonotype was picked up a small number of times. The chain carries TRBV14 and TRBJ1-4; TRBD1 matches 8 bases. The germline gives CDR1 SGHDN, CDR2 FVKESK. J lost 7 bases, V lost 0 bases, and 4 bases had no gene match. This CDR3 spans 15 amino acids. The CDR3: CASSQEGTGGEKLFF. The CDR3 DNA reads as TGTGCCAGCAGCCAAGAGGGGACAGGAGGTGAAAAACTGTTTTTT.

The table lists this clonotype with many counts. The chain is built from TRBV20-1 and TRBJ2-7, with 8 bases that match TRBD2. The V and J ends lost 3 bases and 6 bases, in that order; junction bases with no gene match: 13. This CDR3 contains 15 residues. Germline V gene data show CDR1 as DFQATT and CDR2 as SNEGSKA (reference sequence). CDR3 loop: CSASSAGGRLGEQYF. The CDR3 DNA follows: TGCAGTGCTAGCTCCGCGGGAGGACGCCTGGGCGAGCAGTACTTC.

This clonotype was recorded many times. The chain couples TRBV24-1 to TRBJ2-1; D gene ambiguous. V lost 2 bases to trimming and J lost 3 bases, with 13 bases between them. The CDR3 is 16 amino acids. Germline V gene lookup returns CDR1 KGHDR and CDR2 SFDVKD. Written as DNA, the CDR3 is TGTGCCACCAGTGATTCAAGCCTTGTGGGCTACAATGAGCAGTTCTTC. Protein sequence: CATSDSSLVGYNEQFF.

This sequence joins TRBV2 and TRBJ1-1; 7 nucleotides agree with TRBD1. Germline values: CDR1 SNHLY, CDR2 FYNNEI. This CDR3 region has 15 residues. With 6 bases clipped from V and 4 bases from J, the junction kept 11 bases outside the gene matches. The CDR3 loop is CASSAAGGLGTEAFF. The CDR3 DNA reads TGTGCCAGCAGCGCAGCAGGGGGTTTGGGCACTGAAGCTTTCTTT.

This sequence joins TRBV4-1 and TRBJ1-1; unclear D gene. V was clipped by 1 base and J by 2 bases, with 8 bases between them. This CDR3 comprises 14 residues. Germline loops: CDR1 MGHRA, CDR2 YSYEKL. The CDR3 DNA follows: TGCGCCAGCAGCCAAGTCGGCGGTAACACTGAAGCTTTCTTT. Amino acid sequence: CASSQVGGNTEAFF.

This clonotype was counted a few times. Since a much larger clone is just one base distant, this may be a read error. The J gene is TRBJ1-6, the V gene TRBV7-2, with D tentatively TRBD1 (6 bases). Germline CDR1 and CDR2: SGHTA and FQGNSA. The CDR3 is made up of 14 amino acids. CDR3 bases: TGTGCCAGCAGCATCGGACAGAATAATTCACCCCTCCGCTTT. Translating it yields CASSIGQNNSPLRF.

On this clonotype: A junction boundary mismatches the germline segment, possibly from a read error. V usage is TRBV5-1 and J usage is TRBJ2-3; a possible D gene is TRBD1 (5 bases). CDR3 size: 13 residues. Germline CDR1 SGHRS, CDR2 YFSETQ. The CDR3 loop is CASSLGQTDTQYF. The CDR3 bases are TGCGCCAGCAGCTTGGGACAGACAGATACGCAATATTTT.

This chain connects TRBV20-1 to TRBJ2-6; 7 bases map to TRBD1. The CDR3 spans 15 residues. V was clipped by 1 base and J by 0 bases; unmatched bases: 0. Germline assignment: CDR1 DFQATT and CDR2 SNEGSKA (reference sequence). The CDR3 coding sequence is TGCAGTGCTAGAGGGGACAGCTCTGGGGCCAACGTCCTGACTTTC. It is translated as CSARGDSSGANVLTF.